This TCR beta chain is from a study of persistence of HIV-infected CD4 T cells. Nonspecific anti-CD3/anti-CD28 bead stimulation represents the broad CD4+ T cell repertoire. Sorting selected CD4+ T cells upregulating both CD40 ligand and CD69. Undetectable plasma HIV-1 RNA below 50 copies/mL lasted at least 4 years. PBMCs were depleted of CD8+ T cells before stimulation. Comment on this clone: The antigen remains unidentified.

The libraries were made with immunoSEQ version 4 in survey mode. Genomic DNA was diluted to around 10 ng/uL, up to roughly 1 ug per sample. Assay used: immunoSEQ multiplex PCR; TCRdb lists only in-frame clones, some missing. Altogether 40,000 or so clones are present, more than 70% being singletons, with the ten largest covering approximately 0.97%. From germline, CDR1 is MDHEN and CDR2 SYDVKM. V was clipped by 3 bases and J by 10 bases; unmatched bases: 2. This CDR3 contains 13 residues. The sequences come from CD4+ T cells sorted from PBMCs after approximately 19-hour stimulation, collected from a patient who received antiretroviral therapy. The chain couples TRBV28 to TRBJ1-6; TRBD1 agrees at 8 bases. The source of this sequence is an adult man with HIV who was CMV-seropositive. The CDR3 loop reads CASSLTGDSPLHF. DNA of the CDR3: TGTGCCAGCAGTTTGACAGGGGACTCACCCCTCCACTTT. Full variable domain (outside the CDR3, taken from reference TRBV28 and TRBJ1-6): DVKVTQSSRYLVKRTGEKVFLECVQDMDHENMFWYRQDPGLGLRLIYFSYDVKMKEKGDIPEGYSVSREKKERFSLILESASTNQTSMYLCASSLTGDSPLHFGNGTRLTVT.